This T cell receptor beta chain was recorded in a study of cytomegalovirus exposure and HLA in healthy donors. Study at large: A later analysis reported the same platform for the 120 validation repertoires and the 666 first-cohort repertoires. General study points: Rarity held for most TCR sequences, but there were some public TCRs that occurred in many donors. Accounts indicate the classifier identified cytomegalovirus status with strong specificity and sensitivity.

The assay was immunoSEQ multiplex PCR, and TCRdb's table has in-frame clones only and misses some. The profile shows about 200,000 clones, roughly three quarters of them singletons. A remark on this clone: Its antigen is unidentified.

Unmatched junction bases numbered 3, after V lost 4 bases and J lost 4 bases. Germline assignment: CDR1 SGHTS and CDR2 YDEGEE. CDR3 length: 13 amino acids. This clonotype was sampled from a woman aged 30 to 39 in good health and CMV-seronegative. The sample comprised PBMCs. The chain links TRBV5-8 to TRBJ1-1; the match to TRBD1 covers 8 bases. CDR3 sequence: CASSLQGVTEAFF. CDR3 DNA sequence: TGTGCCAGCAGCCTACAGGGGGTCACTGAAGCTTTCTTT.